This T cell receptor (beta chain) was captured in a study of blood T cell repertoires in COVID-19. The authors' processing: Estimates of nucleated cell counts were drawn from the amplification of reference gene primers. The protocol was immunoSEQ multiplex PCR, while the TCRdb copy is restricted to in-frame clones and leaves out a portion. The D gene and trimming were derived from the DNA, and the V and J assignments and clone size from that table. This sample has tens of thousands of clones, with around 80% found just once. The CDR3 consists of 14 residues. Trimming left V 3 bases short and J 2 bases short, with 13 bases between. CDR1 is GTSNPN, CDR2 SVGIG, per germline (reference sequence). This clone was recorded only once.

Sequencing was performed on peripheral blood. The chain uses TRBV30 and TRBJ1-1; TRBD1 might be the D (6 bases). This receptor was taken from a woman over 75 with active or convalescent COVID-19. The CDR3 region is CAWSPGTLNTEAFF. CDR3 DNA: TGTGCCTGGAGCCCCGGGACACTTAACACTGAAGCTTTCTTT.